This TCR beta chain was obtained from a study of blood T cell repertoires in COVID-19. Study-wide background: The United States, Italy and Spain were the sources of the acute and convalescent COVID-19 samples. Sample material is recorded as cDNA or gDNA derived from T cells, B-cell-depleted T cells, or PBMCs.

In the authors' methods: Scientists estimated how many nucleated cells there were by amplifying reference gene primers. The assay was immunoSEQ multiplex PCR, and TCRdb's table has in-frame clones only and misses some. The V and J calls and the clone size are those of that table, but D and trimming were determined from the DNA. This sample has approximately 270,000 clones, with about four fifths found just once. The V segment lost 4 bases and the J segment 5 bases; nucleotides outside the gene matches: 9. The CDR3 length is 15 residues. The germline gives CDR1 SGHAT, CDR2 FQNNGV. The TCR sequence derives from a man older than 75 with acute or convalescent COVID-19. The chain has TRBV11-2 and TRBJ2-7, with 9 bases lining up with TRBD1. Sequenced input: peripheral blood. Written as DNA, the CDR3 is TGTGCCAGCAGCTCCATGACAGGGGGACGCGACGAGCAGTACTTC. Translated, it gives CASSSMTGGRDEQYF. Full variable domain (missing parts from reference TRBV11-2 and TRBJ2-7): EAGVAQSPRYKIIEKRQSVAFWCNPISGHATLYWYQQILGQGPKLLIQFQNNGVVDDSQLPKDRFSAERLKGVDSTLKIQPAKLEDSAVYLCASSSMTGGRDEQYFGPGTRLTVT.